A single sample is the source of the 15 T cell receptor beta chains below, sequenced in a study of OX40 agonist ivuxolimab in advanced cancers. Profiled with immunoSEQ multiplex PCR; TCRdb holds only in-frame clones, not every one. The data show 15,000 to 20,000 clones, roughly two thirds seen once. The sequenced sample was CD4+ or CD8+ T cells sorted from blood, obtained in a trial of the OX40 agonist ivuxolimab. Every receptor here comes from an adult with an advanced solid tumor such as melanoma, head and neck, liver or kidney cancer.

The chain recombines TRBV29-1 with TRBJ1-1; D not certain. CDR1 is SQVTM, CDR2 ANQGSEA, per germline. The CDR3 is 11 residues long. The ends were cut back, 6 bases at V and 6 bases at J, with 11 bases in the middle. The chain's CDR3 is CSVEISAEAFF. CDR3 nucleotides: TGCAGCGTAGAAATCTCGGCTGAAGCTTTCTTT.

By share, this clone counts as medium-sized (0.01 to 0.1%). This chain links TRBV11-2 with TRBJ2-7; 8 nucleotides match TRBD1. CDR3 size: 15 residues. V lost 1 base, J lost 0 bases, and 2 bases stayed unmatched. Germline V gene sequence: CDR1 SGHAT, CDR2 FQNNGV. This CDR3 reads CASSLGTGPSYEQYF. The CDR3 nucleotides read TGTGCCAGCAGCTTAGGGACAGGGCCCTCCTACGAGCAGTACTTC.

The table lists this clone with a count of one. The chain carries TRBV5-4 and TRBJ2-1, with 9 positions matching TRBD1. The germline V gene encodes CDR1 SGHNT and CDR2 YYREEE (reference sequence). The CDR3 sequence is 15 residues long. The J segment lost 7 bases and the V segment lost 5 bases, leaving 10 bases of the junction unmatched. In nucleotides, the CDR3 is TGTGCCAGCAGAGAGCGGACAGGGGTGATGAATGAGCAGTTCTTC. Its protein product is CASRERTGVMNEQFF.

The chain is built from TRBV4-1 and TRBJ1-5; D not resolved. The length of the CDR3 is 16 residues. Germline CDR1 MGHRA, CDR2 YSYEKL. V shed 0 bases and J shed 0 bases, with 9 bases lying between them. The CDR3 region is CASSQELTYSNQPQHF. CDR3 in DNA: TGCGCCAGCAGCCAAGAATTAACATATAGCAATCAGCCCCAGCATTTT.

The chain carries TRBV7-8 and TRBJ2-1, with 10 nucleotides matching TRBD2. V was clipped by 3 bases and J by 7 bases; unmatched bases: 15. The CDR3 totals 18 residues. Per the germline V gene, CDR1 is SGHVS and CDR2 is FQNEAQ. CDR3 loop: CASSLYPGAAGGPNEQFF. The CDR3 region has the DNA TGTGCCAGCAGCTTGTACCCCGGCGCAGCGGGGGGGCCGAATGAGCAGTTCTTC.

V gene TRBV29-1 combines with J gene TRBJ2-1; D is possibly TRBD2 (6 bases). This CDR3 is built from 12 residues. Between the trimmed V and J ends, which lost 8 bases and 4 bases, there was a span of 12 bases. Germline lookup yields CDR1 SQVTM and CDR2 ANQGSEA. The CDR3: CSHPGVYNEQFF. The CDR3 DNA sequence: TGCAGCCATCCGGGGGTATACAATGAGCAGTTCTTC.

V and J are TRBV13 and TRBJ2-1; 9 positions match TRBD2. This CDR3 has 16 amino acids. V shed 0 bases, J shed 4 bases, and the junction held 4 bases outside the gene matches. Germline V gives CDR1 PRHDT, CDR2 FYEKMQ (reference sequence). CDR3 protein: CASSLGMTSGYNEQFF. The CDR3 DNA reads as TGTGCCAGCAGCTTAGGCATGACTAGCGGTTACAATGAGCAGTTCTTC.

This clone has a handful of counts. V usage is TRBV5-4 and J usage is TRBJ1-4, with TRBD1 matching 9 bases. The V gene end was trimmed by 5 bases and the J gene end by 8 bases; junction bases not matched to a gene: 4. The CDR3 extends over 13 amino acids. Germline V CDR1 and CDR2: SGHNT, YYREEE (reference sequence). CDR3 loop: CASSTGGDEKLFF. The CDR3 nucleotides read TGTGCCAGCAGTACAGGGGGCGACGAAAAACTGTTTTTT. The full variable domain, in which reference TRBV5-4 and TRBJ1-4 provide the parts outside the CDR3, is ETGVTQSPTHLIKTRGQQVTLRCSSQSGHNTVSWYQQALGQGPQFIFQYYREEENGRGNFPPRFSGLQFPNYSSELNVNALELDDSALYLCASSTGGDEKLFFGSGTQLSVL.

V is TRBV5-6 and J is TRBJ2-2; D uncertain. The CDR3 is 14 residues long. CDR1 and CDR2 from the germline V gene are SGHDT and YYEEEE. Between the trimmed V and J ends, which lost 1 base and 1 base, there was a span of 5 bases. The CDR3 protein is CASSLMMNTGELFF. CDR3 nucleotides: TGTGCCAGCAGCTTGATGATGAACACCGGGGAGCTGTTTTTT.

This clone occurred once. V and J are TRBV13 and TRBJ2-5, with 10 nucleotides matching TRBD1. The J call could be wrong; TRBJ2-7 is a better fit for the DNA end. The CDR3 has 16 amino acids. The germline CDR1 and CDR2 sequences are PRHDT and FYEKMQ (reference sequence). CDR3 loop: CASSRLGDRGAYEQYF. CDR3 DNA: TGTGCCAGCAGTCGCTTGGGGGACAGGGGCGCCTACGAGCAGTACTTC.

J is TRBJ1-5 and V is TRBV27; D ambiguous. CDR1 is MNHEY, CDR2 SMNVEV, per germline (reference sequence). This CDR3 region has 16 residues. Trimming pared 3 bases from V and 0 bases from J, leaving 12 bases between. The CDR3: CASSFSGEYSNQPQHF. Here the CDR3 DNA reads TGTGCCAGCAGTTTTAGCGGGGAATATAGCAATCAGCCCCAGCATTTT.

The chain links TRBV13 to TRBJ2-2; 7 nucleotides line up with TRBD2. V lost 8 bases to trimming and J lost 7 bases; unmatched junction nucleotides: 7. CDR3 length: 13 residues. CDR1 PRHDT and CDR2 FYEKMQ come from the germline V gene (reference sequence). The chain's CDR3 is CASARGVNGELFF. The CDR3 DNA reads TGTGCCAGCGCTCGGGGGGTAAACGGGGAGCTGTTTTTT.

The chain combines TRBV5-6 with TRBJ1-1, with D perhaps matching TRBD1 (6 bases). CDR3 length: 16 amino acids. Germline values: CDR1 SGHDT, CDR2 YYEEEE. V dropped 6 bases and J dropped 0 bases, with 18 bases sitting between them. The CDR3 DNA reads TGTGCCAGCACCCTACAGGGCTCCTATTTGAACACTGAAGCTTTCTTT. The encoded protein is CASTLQGSYLNTEAFF.

The genes are TRBV7-8 and TRBJ2-3; D remains ambiguous. The ends were cut back, 5 bases at V and 1 base at J, with 10 bases in the middle. The CDR3 runs to 14 residues. Germline V gives CDR1 SGHVS, CDR2 FQNEAQ. Here the CDR3 reads CASSHSPRTDTQYF. The CDR3 DNA follows: TGTGCCAGCAGCCATAGCCCTCGCACAGATACGCAGTATTTT. The complete variable domain, with remaining parts taken from reference TRBV7-8 and TRBJ2-3, reads GAGVSQSPRYKVAKRGQDVALRCDPISGHVSLFWYQQALGQGPEFLTYFQNEAQLDKSGLPSDRFFAERPEGSVSTLKIQRTQQEDSAVYLCASSHSPRTDTQYFGPGTRLTVL.

The rearrangement links TRBV9 to TRBJ2-2; 8 nucleotides align to TRBD2. After removal of 1 base from V and 4 bases from J, the junction contained 6 bases not matched to a gene. CDR1 SGDLS and CDR2 YYNGEE come from the germline V gene. The CDR3 covers 16 residues. The CDR3 DNA reads as TGTGCCAGCAGCGTAAATATCCGGGGGGGCACCGGGGAGCTGTTTTTT. Translation: CASSVNIRGGTGELFF.